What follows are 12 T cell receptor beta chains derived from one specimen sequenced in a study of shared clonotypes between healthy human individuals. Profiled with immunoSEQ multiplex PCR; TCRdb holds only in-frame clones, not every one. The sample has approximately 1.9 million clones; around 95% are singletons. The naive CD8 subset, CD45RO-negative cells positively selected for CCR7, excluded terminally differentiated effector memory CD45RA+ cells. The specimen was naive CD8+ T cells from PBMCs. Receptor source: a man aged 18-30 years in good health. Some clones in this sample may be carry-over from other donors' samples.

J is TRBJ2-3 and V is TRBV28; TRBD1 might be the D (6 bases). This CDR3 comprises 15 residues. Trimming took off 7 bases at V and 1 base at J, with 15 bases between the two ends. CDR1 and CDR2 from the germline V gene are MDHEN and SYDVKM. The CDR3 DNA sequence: TGTGCCAGCATCGACCGGGACACTCGCACAGATACGCAGTATTTT. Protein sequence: CASIDRDTRTDTQYF.

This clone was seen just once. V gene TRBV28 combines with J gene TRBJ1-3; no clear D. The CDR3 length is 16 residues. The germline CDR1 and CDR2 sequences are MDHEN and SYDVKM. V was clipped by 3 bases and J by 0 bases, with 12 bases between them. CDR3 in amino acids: CASSLGGYFSGNTIYF. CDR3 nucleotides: TGTGCCAGCAGTTTGGGAGGGTACTTCTCTGGAAACACCATATATTTT.

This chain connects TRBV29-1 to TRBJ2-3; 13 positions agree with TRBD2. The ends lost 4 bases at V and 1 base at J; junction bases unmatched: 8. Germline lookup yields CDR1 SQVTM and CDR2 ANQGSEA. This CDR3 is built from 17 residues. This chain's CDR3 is CSVVGLAGEQGTDTQYF. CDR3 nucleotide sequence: TGCAGCGTTGTAGGACTAGCGGGAGAGCAAGGCACAGATACGCAGTATTTT.

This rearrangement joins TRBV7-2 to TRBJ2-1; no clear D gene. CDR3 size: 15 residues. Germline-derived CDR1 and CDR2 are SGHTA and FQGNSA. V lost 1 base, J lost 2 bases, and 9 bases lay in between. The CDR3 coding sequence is TGTGCCAGCAGCTTAGGCGTTTACGCCTACAATGAGCAGTTCTTC. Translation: CASSLGVYAYNEQFF. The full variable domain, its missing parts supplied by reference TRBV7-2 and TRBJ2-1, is GAGVSQSPSNKVTEKGKDVELRCDPISGHTALYWYRQSLGQGLEFLIYFQGNSAPDKSGLPSDRFSAERTGGSVSTLTIQRTQQEDSAVYLCASSLGVYAYNEQFFGPGTRLTVL.

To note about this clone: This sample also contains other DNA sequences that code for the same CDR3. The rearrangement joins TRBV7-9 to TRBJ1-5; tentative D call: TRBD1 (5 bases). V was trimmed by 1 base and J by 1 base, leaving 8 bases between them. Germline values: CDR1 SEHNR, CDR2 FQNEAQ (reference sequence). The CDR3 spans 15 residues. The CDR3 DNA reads TGTGCCAGCAGCTTAGTCGGGGACAGCAATCAGCCCCAGCATTTT. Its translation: CASSLVGDSNQPQHF.

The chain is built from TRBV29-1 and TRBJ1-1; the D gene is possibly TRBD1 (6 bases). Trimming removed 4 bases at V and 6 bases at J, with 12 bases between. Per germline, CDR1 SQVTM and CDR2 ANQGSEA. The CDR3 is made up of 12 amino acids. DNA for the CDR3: TGCAGCGTTGTAACAGGGAGCGCTGAAGCTTTCTTT. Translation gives CSVVTGSAEAFF.

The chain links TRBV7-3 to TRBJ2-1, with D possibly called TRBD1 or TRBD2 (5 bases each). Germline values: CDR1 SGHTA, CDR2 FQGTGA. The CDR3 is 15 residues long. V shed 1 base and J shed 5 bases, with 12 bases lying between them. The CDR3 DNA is TGTGCCAGCAGCTTAATCGGGACGCCGGACAATGAGCAGTTCTTC. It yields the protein CASSLIGTPDNEQFF.

The DNA for the CDR3 is TGTGCCAGCAGTGAAGCCCATTGGGAGGACGTCTATGGCTACACCTTC. Translating it yields CASSEAHWEDVYGYTF. This sequence joins TRBV6-1 and TRBJ1-2; D remains unclear. Germline assignment: CDR1 MNHNS and CDR2 SASEGT. V was trimmed by 0 bases and J by 4 bases, leaving 15 bases between them. The CDR3 is 16 residues long.

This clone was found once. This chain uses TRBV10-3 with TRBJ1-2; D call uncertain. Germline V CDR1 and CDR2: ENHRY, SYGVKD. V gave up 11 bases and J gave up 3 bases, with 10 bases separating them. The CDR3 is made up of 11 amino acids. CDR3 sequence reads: CALYYDYGYTF. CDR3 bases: TGTGCCCTGTATTATGACTATGGCTACACCTTC.

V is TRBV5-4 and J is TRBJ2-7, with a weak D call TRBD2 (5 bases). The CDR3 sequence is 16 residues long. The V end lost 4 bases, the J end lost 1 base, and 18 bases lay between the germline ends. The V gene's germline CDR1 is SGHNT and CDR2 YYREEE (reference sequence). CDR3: CASSLKRESGSYEQYF. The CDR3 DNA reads TGTGCCAGCAGCCTGAAGAGGGAGTCGGGATCCTACGAGCAGTACTTC.

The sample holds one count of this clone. The CDR3 nucleotides are TGTGCCATCAGACCGGCAGGTGACAGCAATCAGCCCCAGCATTTT. This codes for CAIRPAGDSNQPQHF. The chain couples TRBV10-3 to TRBJ1-5; D uncertain. This CDR3 has 15 amino acids. CDR1 and CDR2 (germline): ENHRY, SYGVKD. Trimming took 6 bases from V and 1 from J, leaving 13 bases between them.

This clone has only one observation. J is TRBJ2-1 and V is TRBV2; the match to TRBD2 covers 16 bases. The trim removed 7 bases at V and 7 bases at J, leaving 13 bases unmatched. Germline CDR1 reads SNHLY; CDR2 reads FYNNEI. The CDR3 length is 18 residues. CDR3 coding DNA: TGTGCCAGCATATCCGGGACTAGCGGGAGGGCAAGTCAGAATGAGCAGTTCTTC. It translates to CASISGTSGRASQNEQFF.